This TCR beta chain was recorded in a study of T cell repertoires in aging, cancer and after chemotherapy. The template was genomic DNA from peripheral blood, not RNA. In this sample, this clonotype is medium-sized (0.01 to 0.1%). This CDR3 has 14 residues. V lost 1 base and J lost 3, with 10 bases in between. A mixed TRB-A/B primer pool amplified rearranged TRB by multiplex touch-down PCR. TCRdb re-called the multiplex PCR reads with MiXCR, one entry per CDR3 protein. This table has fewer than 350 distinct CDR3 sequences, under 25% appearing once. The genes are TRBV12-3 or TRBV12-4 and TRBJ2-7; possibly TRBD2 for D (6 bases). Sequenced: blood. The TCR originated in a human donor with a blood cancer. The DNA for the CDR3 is TGTGCCAGCAGTTTAGATGCGGGGAGCTACGAGCAGTACTTC. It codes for CASSLDAGSYEQYF.